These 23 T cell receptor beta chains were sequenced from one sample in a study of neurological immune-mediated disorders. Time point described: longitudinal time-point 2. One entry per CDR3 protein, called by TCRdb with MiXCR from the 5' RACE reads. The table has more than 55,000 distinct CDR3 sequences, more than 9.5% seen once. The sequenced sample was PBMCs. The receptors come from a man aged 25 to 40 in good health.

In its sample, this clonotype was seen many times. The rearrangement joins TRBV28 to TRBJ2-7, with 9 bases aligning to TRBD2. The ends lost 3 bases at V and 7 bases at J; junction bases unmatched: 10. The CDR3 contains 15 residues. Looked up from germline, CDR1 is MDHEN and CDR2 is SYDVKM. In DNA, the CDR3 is TGTGCCAGCAGTTTGCCCGCGGGAGGGCCTAGAGAGCAGTACTTC. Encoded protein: CASSLPAGGPREQYF.

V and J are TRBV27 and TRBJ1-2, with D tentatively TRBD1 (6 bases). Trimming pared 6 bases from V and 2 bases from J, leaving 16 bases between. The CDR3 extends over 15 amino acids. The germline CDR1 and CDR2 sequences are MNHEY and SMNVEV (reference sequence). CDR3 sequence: CASRSLSQGNYGYTF. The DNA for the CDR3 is TGTGCCAGCAGGAGCTTATCACAGGGAAACTATGGCTACACCTTC.

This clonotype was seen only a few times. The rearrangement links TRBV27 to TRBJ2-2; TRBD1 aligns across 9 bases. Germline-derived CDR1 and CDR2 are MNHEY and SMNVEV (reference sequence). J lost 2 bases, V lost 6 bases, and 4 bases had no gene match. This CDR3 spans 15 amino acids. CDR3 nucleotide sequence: TGTGCCAGCAGGATGACAGGGGGAAACACCGGGGAGCTGTTTTTT. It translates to CASRMTGGNTGELFF.

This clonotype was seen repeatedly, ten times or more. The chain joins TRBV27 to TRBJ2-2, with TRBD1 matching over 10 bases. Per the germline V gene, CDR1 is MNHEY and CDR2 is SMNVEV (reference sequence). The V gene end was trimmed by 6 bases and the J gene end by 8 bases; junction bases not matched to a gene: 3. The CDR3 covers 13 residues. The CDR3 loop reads CASRTGGPGELFF. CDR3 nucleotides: TGTGCCAGCAGGACAGGGGGCCCGGGGGAGCTGTTTTTT.

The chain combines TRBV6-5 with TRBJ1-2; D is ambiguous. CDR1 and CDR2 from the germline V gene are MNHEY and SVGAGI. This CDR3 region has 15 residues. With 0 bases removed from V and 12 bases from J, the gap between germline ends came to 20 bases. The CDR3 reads CASSYSRVGSSADTF. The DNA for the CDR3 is TGTGCCAGCAGTTACTCGAGGGTAGGATCATCGGCGGACACCTTC.

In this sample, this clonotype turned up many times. CDR3 in DNA: TGCAGTGCTTGGACTAGCCCACAAGAGACCCAGTACTTC. Protein: CSAWTSPQETQYF. This chain joins TRBV20-1 and TRBJ2-5, with 8 bases that match TRBD2. Germline CDR1 reads DFQATT; CDR2 reads SNEGSKA (reference sequence). V was pared by 5 bases and J by 2 bases, with 4 bases of the junction left unmatched. This CDR3 has 13 amino acids.

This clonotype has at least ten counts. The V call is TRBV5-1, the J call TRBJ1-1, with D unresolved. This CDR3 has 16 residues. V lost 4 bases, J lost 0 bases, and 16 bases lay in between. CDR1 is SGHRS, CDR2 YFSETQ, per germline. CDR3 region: CASSKLSGRVNTEAFF. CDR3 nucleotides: TGCGCCAGCAGCAAATTATCCGGTCGGGTGAACACTGAAGCTTTCTTT.

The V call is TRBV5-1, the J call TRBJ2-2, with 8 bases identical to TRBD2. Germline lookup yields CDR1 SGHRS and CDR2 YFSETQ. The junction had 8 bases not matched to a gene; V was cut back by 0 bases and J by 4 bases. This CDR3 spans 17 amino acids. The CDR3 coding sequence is TGCGCCAGCAGCTTGGCCGAGACTAGCGATGCCACCGGGGAGCTGTTTTTT. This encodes CASSLAETSDATGELFF.

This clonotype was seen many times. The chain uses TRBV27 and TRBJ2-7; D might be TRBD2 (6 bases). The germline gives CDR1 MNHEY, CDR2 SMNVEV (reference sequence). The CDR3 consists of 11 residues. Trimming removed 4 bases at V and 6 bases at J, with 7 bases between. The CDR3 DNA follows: TGTGCCAGCAGTTACGGGGGCGAGCAGTACTTC. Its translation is CASSYGGEQYF.

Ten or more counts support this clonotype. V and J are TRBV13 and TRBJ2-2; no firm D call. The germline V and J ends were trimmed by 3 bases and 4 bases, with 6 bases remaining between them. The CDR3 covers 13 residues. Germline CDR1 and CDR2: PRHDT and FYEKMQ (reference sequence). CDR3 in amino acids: CASSFHLTGELFF. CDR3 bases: TGTGCCAGCAGCTTCCACCTCACCGGGGAGCTGTTTTTT.

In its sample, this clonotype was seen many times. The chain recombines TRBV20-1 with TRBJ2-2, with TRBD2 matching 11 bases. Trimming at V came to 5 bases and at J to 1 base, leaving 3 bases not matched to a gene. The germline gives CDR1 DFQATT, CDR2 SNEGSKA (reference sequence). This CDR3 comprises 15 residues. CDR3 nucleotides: TGCAGTGCTCGCCTAGCGGGAGGGAACACCGGGGAGCTGTTTTTT. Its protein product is CSARLAGGNTGELFF.

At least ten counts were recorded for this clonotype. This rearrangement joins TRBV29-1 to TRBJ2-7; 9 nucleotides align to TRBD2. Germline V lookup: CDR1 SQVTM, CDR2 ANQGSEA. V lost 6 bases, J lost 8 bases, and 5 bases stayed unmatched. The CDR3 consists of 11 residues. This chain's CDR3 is CSVGLATKQYF. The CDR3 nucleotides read TGCAGCGTGGGACTAGCAACTAAGCAGTACTTC.

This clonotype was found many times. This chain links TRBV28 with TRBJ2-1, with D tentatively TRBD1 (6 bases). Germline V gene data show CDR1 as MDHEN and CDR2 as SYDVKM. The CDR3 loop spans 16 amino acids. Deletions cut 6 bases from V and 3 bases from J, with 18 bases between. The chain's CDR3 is CASREPGAGIYNEQFF. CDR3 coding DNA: TGTGCCAGCAGAGAACCAGGGGCAGGGATCTACAATGAGCAGTTCTTC.

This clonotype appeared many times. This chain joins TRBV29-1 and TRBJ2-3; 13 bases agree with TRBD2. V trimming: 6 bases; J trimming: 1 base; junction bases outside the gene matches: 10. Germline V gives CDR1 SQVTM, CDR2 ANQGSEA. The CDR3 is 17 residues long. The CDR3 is CSVRGLGLAGGTDTQYF. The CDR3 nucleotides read TGCAGCGTGCGGGGGCTCGGACTAGCGGGAGGCACAGATACGCAGTATTTT.

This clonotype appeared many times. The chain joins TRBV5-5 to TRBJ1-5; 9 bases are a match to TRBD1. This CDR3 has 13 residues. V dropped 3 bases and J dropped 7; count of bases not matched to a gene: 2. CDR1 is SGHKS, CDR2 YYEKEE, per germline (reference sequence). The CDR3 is CASSWDRAQPQHF. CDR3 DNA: TGTGCCAGCAGCTGGGACAGGGCCCAGCCCCAGCATTTT. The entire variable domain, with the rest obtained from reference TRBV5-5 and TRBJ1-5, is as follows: DAGVTQSPTHLIKTRGQQVTLRCSPISGHKSVSWYQQVLGQGPQFIFQYYEKEERGRGNFPDRFSARQFPNYSSELNVNALLLGDSALYLCASSWDRAQPQHFGDGTRLSIL.

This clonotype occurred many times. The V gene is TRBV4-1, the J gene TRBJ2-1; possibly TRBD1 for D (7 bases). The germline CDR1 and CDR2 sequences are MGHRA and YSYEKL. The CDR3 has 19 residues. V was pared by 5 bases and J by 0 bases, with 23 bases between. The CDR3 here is CASSSPRGEKGSSYNEQFF. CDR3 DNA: TGCGCCAGCAGCAGCCCCAGGGGGGAGAAAGGAAGCTCCTACAATGAGCAGTTCTTC.

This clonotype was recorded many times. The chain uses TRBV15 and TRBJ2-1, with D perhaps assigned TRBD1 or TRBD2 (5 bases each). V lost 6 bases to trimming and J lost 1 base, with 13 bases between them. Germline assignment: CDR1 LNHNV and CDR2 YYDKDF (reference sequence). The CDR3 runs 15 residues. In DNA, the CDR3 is TGTGCCACCAGTCCGGGGCGGATGTCCTACAATGAGCAGTTCTTC. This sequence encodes CATSPGRMSYNEQFF.

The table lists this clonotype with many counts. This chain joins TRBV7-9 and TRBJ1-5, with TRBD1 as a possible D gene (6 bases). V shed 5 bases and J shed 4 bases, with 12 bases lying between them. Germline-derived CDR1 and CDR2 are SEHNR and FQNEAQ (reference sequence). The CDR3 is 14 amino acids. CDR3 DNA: TGTGCCAGCAGCCCAACAGGGCTTAATCAGCCCCAGCATTTT. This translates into CASSPTGLNQPQHF.

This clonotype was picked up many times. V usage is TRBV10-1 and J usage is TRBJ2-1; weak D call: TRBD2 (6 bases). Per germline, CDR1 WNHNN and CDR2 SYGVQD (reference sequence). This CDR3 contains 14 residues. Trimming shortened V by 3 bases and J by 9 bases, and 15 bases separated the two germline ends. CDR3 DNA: TGCGCCAGCAGTGACTCCGTCGGGGAGGTTGAGCAGTTCTTC. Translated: CASSDSVGEVEQFF.

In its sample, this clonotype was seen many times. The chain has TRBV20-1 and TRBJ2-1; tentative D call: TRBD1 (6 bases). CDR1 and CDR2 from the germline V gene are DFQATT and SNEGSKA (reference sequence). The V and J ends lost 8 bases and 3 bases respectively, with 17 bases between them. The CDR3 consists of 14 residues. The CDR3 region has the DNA TGCAGTACAATACAGGGTAATGACTACAATGAGCAGTTCTTC. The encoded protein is CSTIQGNDYNEQFF.

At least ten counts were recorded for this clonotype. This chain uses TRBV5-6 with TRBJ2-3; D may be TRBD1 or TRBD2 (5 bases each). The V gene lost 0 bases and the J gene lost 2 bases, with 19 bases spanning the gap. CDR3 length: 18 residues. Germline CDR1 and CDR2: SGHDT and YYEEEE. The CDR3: CASSLAGISTDFTDTQYF. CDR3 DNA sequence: TGTGCCAGCAGCTTGGCCGGGATCTCGACAGATTTCACAGATACGCAGTATTTT.

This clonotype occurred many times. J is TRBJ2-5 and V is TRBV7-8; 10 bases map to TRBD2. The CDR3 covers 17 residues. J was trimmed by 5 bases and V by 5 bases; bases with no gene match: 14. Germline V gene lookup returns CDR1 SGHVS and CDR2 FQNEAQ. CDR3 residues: CASSPSAASGSGETQYF. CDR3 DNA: TGTGCCAGCAGCCCCTCCGCGGCTAGCGGGAGCGGGGAGACCCAGTACTTC. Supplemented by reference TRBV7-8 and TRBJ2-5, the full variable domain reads GAGVSQSPRYKVAKRGQDVALRCDPISGHVSLFWYQQALGQGPEFLTYFQNEAQLDKSGLPSDRFFAERPEGSVSTLKIQRTQQEDSAVYLCASSPSAASGSGETQYFGPGTRLLVL.

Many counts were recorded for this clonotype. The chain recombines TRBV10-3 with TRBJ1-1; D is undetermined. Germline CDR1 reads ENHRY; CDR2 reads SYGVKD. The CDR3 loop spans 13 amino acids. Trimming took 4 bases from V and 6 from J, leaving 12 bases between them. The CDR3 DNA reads TGTGCCATCAGTGTGCAGGAAGGCCCTGAAGCTTTCTTT. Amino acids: CAISVQEGPEAFF.